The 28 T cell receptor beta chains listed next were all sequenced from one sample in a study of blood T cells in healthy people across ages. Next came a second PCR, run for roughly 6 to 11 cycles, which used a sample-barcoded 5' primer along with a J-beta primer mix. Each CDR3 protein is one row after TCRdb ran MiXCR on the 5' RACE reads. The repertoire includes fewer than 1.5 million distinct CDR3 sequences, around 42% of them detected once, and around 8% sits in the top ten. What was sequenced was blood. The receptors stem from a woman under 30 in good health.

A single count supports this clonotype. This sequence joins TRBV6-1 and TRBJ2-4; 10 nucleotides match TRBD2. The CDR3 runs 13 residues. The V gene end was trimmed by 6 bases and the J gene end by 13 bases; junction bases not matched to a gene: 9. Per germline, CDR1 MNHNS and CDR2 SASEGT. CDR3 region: CASRSSGGNEQYF. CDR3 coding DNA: TGTGCCAGCAGGTCTAGCGGGGGTAATGAGCAGTACTTC.

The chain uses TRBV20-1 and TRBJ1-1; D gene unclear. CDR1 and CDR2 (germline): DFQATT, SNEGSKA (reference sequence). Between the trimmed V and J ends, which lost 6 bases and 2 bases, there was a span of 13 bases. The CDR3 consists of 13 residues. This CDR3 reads CSANYKVNTEAFF. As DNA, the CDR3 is TGCAGTGCCAATTATAAGGTCAACACTGAAGCTTTCTTT.

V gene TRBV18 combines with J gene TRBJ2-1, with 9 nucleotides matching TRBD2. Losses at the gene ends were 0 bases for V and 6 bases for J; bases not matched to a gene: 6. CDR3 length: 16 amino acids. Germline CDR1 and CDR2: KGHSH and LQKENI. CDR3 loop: CASSPPNSGGSNEQFF. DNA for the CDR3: TGTGCCAGCTCACCACCTAATAGCGGGGGCTCCAATGAGCAGTTCTTC. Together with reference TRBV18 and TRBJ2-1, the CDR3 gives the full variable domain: NAGVMQNPRHLVRRRGQEARLRCSPMKGHSHVYWYRQLPEEGLKFMVYLQKENIIDESGMPKERFSAEFPKEGPSILRIQQVVRGDSAAYFCASSPPNSGGSNEQFFGPGTRLTVL.

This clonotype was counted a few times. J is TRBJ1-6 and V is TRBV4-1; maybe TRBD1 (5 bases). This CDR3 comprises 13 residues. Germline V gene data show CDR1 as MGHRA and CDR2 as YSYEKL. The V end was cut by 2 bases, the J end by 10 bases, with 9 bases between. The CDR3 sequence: CASSQMTESPLHF. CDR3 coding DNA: TGCGCCAGCAGCCAAATGACAGAATCACCCCTCCACTTT.

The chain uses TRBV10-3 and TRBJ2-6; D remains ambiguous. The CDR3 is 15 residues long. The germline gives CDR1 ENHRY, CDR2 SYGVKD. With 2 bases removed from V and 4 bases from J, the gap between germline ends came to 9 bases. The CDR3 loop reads CAISEGAGGANVLTF. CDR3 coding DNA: TGTGCCATCAGTGAGGGCGCTGGGGGGGCCAACGTCCTGACTTTC.

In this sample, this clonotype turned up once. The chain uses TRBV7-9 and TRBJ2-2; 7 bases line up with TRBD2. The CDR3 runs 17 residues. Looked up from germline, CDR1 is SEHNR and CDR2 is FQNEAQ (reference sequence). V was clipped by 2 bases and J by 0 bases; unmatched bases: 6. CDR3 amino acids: CASSLRQAGTNTGELFF. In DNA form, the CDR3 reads TGTGCCAGCAGCTTACGCCAAGCGGGAACGAACACCGGGGAGCTGTTTTTT.

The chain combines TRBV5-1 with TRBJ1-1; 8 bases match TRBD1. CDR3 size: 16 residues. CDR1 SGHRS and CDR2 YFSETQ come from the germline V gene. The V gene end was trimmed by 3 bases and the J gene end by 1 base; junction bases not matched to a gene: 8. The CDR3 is CASSWGGRGQNTEAFF. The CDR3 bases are TGCGCCAGCAGCTGGGGGGGCAGGGGGCAGAACACTGAAGCTTTCTTT.

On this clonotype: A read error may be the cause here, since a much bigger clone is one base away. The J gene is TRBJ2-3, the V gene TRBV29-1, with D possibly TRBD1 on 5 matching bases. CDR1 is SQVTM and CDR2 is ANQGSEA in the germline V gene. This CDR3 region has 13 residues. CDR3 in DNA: TGCAGCGTTGAGAGGAGCGCGACAGATGCGCAGTATTTT. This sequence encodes CSVERSATDAQYF.

The CDR3 DNA sequence: TGTGCCGGGGCCGGAGTAGCGGTAGCCAAAAACATTCAGTACTTC. Encoded protein: CAGAGVAVAKNIQYF. The chain combines TRBV2 with TRBJ2-4; a possible D gene is TRBD2 (6 bases). The germline CDR1 and CDR2 sequences are SNHLY and FYNNEI. The V end was cut by 11 bases, the J end by 0 bases, with 17 bases between. The CDR3 runs to 15 residues.

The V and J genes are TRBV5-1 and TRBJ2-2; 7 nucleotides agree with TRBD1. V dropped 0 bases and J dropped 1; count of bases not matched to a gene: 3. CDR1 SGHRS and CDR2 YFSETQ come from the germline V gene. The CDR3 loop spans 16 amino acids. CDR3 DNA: TGCGCCAGCAGCTTGGGGGACAGATTGAACACCGGGGAGCTGTTTTTT. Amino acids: CASSLGDRLNTGELFF.

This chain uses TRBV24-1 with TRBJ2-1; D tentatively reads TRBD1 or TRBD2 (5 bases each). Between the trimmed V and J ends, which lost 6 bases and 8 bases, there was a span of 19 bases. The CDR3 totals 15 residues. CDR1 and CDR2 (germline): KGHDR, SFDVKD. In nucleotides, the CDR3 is TGTGCCACCAGTAAGCCGGGACCCCTTGTGGATGAGCAGTTCTTC. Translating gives CATSKPGPLVDEQFF.

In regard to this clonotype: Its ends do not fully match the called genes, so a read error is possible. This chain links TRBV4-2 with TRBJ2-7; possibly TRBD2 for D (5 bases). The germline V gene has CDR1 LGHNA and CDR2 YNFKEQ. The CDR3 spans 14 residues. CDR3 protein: CAGSQELEGGEQYF. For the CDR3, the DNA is TGTGCCGGCAGCCAAGAATTAGAGGGCGGCGAGCAGTACTTC.

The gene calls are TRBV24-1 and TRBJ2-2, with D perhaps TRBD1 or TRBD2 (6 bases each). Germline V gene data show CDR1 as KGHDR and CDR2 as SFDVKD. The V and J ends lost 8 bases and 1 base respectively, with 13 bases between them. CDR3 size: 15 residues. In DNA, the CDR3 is TGTGCCACCAACGGAGGGGACAAGAACACCGGGGAGCTGTTTTTT. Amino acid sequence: CATNGGDKNTGELFF.

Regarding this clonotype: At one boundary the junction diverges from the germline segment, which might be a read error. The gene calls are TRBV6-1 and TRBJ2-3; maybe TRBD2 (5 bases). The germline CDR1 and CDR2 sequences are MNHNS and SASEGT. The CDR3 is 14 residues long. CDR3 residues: CASSEEVYTNTQYF. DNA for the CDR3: TGTGCCAGCAGTGAGGAGGTCTACACAAATACGCAGTATTTT.

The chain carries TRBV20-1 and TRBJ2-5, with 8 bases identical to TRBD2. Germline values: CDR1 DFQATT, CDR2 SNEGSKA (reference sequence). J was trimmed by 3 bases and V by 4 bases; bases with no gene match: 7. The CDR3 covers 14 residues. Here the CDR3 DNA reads TGCAGTGCTACGGGACTAGTTAAGGAAGAGACCCAGTACTTC. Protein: CSATGLVKEETQYF.

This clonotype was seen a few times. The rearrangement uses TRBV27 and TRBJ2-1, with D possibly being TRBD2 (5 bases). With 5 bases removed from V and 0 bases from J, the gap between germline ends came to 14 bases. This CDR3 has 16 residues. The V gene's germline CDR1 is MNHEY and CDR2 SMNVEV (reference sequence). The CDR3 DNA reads TGTGCCAGCAGTCCCCGGACCGACTACTCCTACAATGAGCAGTTCTTC. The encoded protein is CASSPRTDYSYNEQFF.

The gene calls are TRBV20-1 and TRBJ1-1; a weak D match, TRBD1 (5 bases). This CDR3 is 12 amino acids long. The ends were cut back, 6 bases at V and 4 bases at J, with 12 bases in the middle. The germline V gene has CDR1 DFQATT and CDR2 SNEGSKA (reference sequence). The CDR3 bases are TGCAGTGCCCTAGGGGTGCTCACTGAAGCTTTCTTT. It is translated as CSALGVLTEAFF.

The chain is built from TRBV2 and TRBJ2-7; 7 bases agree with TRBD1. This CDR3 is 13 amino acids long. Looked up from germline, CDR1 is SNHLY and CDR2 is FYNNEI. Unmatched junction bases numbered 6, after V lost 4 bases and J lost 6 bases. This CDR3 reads CASSGTGELEQYF. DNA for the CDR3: TGTGCCAGCAGTGGTACAGGGGAACTCGAGCAGTACTTC.

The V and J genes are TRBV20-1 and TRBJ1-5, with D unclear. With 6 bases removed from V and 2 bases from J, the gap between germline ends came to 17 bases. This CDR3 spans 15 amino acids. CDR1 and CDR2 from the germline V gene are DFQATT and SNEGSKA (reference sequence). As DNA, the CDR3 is TGCAGTGCCCCTATCGATACGGGAGGCAATCAGCCCCAGCATTTT. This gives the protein CSAPIDTGGNQPQHF.

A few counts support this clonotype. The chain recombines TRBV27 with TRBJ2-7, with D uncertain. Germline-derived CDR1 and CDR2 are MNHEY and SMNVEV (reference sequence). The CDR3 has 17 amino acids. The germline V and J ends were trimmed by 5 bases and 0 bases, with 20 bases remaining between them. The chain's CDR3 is CASSPVRRANVSYEQYF. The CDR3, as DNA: TGTGCCAGCAGTCCGGTTAGGAGAGCTAACGTCTCCTACGAGCAGTACTTC.

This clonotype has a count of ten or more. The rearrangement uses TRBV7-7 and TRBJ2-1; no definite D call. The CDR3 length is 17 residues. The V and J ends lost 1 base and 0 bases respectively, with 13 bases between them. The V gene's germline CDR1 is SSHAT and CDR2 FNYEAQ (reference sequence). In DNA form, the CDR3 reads TGTGCCAGCAGCTTAGGGGGTGACTCTAGCTCCTACAATGAGCAGTTCTTC. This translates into CASSLGGDSSSYNEQFF.

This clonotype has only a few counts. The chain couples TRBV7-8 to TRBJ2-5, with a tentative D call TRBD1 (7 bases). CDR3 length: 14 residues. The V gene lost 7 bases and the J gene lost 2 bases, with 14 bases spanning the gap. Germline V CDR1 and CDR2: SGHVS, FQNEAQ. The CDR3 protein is CASTRRGVQETQYF. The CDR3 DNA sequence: TGTGCCAGCACCCGCAGGGGGGTACAAGAGACCCAGTACTTC. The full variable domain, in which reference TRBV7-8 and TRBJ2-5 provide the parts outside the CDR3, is GAGVSQSPRYKVAKRGQDVALRCDPISGHVSLFWYQQALGQGPEFLTYFQNEAQLDKSGLPSDRFFAERPEGSVSTLKIQRTQQEDSAVYLCASTRRGVQETQYFGPGTRLLVL.

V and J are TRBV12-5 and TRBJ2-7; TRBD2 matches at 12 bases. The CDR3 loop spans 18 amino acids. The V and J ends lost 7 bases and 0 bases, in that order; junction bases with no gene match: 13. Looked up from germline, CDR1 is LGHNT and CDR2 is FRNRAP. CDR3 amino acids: CASAPGGTSGLLSYEQYF. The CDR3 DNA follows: TGTGCTAGTGCTCCAGGGGGGACTAGCGGGCTTCTCTCCTACGAGCAGTACTTC.

CDR3 in amino acids: CASSADRLGYTF. As DNA, the CDR3 is TGTGCCAGCAGCGCGGACCGTCTGGGCTACACCTTC. This rearrangement joins TRBV7-3 to TRBJ1-2, with D hard to call. Germline V gene lookup returns CDR1 SGHTA and CDR2 FQGTGA. The CDR3 length is 12 residues. Trimming took 5 bases from V and 8 from J, leaving 12 bases between them.

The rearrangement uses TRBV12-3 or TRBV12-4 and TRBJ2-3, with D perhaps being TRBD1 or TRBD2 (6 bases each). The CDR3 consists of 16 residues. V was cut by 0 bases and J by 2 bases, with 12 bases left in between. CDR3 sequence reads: CASSLAEGGFTDTQYF. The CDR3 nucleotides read TGTGCCAGCAGTTTAGCCGAGGGGGGCTTCACAGATACGCAGTATTTT.

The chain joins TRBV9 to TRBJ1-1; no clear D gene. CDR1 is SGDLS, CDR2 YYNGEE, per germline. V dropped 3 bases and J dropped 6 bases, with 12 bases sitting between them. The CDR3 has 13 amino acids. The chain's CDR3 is CASSADLESEAFF. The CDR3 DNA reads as TGTGCCAGCAGCGCGGACTTAGAGTCTGAAGCTTTCTTT.

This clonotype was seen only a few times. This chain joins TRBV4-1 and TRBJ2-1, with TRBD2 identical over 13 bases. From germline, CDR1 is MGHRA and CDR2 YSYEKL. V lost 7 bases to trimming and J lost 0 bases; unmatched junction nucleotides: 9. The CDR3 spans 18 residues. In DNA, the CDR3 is TGCGCCAGCACCCTGGGACTAGCGGGGACCCGCTCCTACAATGAGCAGTTCTTC. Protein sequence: CASTLGLAGTRSYNEQFF.

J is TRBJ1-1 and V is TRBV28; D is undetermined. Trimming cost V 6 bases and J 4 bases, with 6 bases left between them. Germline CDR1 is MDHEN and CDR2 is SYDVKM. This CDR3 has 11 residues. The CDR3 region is CASRLITEAFF. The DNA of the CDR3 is TGTGCCAGCAGATTGATCACTGAAGCTTTCTTT.